This paragraph covers one T cell receptor beta chain sequence. Its antigen is not known. The PCR used 60 Vbeta and 13 Jbeta primers. Assay used: immunoSEQ multiplex PCR; TCRdb lists only in-frame clones, some missing. This sample has about 110,000 clones, with over 65% found just once. The data were taken from a study of cytomegalovirus exposure and HLA in healthy donors. Looking at the study overall: Unique TCR beta sequences numbering approximately 120 million came from some 200 million T cells in an earlier analysis.

V shed 10 bases and J shed 7 bases, with 20 bases lying between them. The length of the CDR3 is 14 residues. Germline V gene sequence: CDR1 MNHNS, CDR2 SASEGT. Whole-study results and caveats: TCR sequences were mostly rare, though some public TCRs occurred in many donors.

This chain links TRBV6-1 with TRBJ2-1; tentatively, D is TRBD2 (7 bases). The TCR comes from a man younger than 40 in good health and CMV-seropositive. Sequenced: PBMCs. Here the CDR3 DNA reads TGTGCCATACGAACGAGGGGGGGAGAGAATGAGCAGTTCTTC. This encodes CAIRTRGGENEQFF.